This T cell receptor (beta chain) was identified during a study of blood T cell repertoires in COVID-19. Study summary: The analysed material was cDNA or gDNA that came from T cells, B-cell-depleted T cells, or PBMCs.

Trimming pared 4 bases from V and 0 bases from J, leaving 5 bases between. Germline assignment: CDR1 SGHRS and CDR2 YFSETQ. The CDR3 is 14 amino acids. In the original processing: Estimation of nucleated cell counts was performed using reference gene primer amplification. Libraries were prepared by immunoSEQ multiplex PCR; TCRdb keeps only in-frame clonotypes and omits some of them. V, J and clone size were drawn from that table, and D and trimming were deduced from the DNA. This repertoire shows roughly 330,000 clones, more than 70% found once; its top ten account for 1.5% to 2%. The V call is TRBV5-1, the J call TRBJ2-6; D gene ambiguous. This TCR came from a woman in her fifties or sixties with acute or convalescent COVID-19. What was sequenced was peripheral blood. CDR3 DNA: TGCGCCAGCAGCCCCTCCTCTGGGGCCAACGTCCTGACTTTC. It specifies CASSPSSGANVLTF. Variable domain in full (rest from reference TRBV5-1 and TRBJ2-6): KAGVTQTPRYLIKTRGQQVTLSCSPISGHRSVSWYQQTPGQGLQFLFEYFSETQRNKGNFPGRFSGRQFSNSRSEMNVSTLELGDSALYLCASSPSSGANVLTFGAGSRLTVL.